This TCR beta chain comes out of a study of technical replicates of blood from a handful of donors. Profiled with immunoSEQ multiplex PCR; TCRdb holds only in-frame clones, not every one. The sample lists 80,000 or so clones, roughly 94% occurring once. Sequencing was carried out using T cells isolated from PBMCs. The clonotype comes from a human donor in good health.

As DNA, the CDR3 is TGTGCCAGCAGTTATCTAGCATCCTACGAGCAGTACTTC. This gives the protein CASSYLASYEQYF. This rearrangement joins TRBV2 to TRBJ2-7; a weak D match, TRBD2 (5 bases). In germline, CDR1 is SNHLY, CDR2 FYNNEI. CDR3 length: 13 amino acids. Trimming left V 5 bases short and J 1 base short, with 9 bases between.